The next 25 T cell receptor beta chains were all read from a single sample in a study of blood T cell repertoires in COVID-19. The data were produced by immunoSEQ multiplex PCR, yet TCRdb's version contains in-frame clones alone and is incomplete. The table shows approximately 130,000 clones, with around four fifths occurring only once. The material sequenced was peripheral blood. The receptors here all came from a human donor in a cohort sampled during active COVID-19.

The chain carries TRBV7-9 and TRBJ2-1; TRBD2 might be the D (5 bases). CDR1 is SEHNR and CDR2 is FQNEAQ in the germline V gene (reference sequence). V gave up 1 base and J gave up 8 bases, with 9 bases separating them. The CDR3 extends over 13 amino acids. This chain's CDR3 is CASSLGELYEQFF. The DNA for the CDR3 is TGTGCCAGCAGCTTAGGGGAGTTGTATGAGCAGTTCTTC.

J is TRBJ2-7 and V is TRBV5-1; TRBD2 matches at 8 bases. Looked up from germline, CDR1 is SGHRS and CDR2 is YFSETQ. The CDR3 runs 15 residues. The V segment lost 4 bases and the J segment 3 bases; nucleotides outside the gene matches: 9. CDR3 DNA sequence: TGCGCCAGCAGCGATGAGGGCGGGGGGAGCTACGAGCAGTACTTC. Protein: CASSDEGGGSYEQYF.

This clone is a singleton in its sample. CDR3 amino acids: CASSRRVHTDTQYF. CDR3 nucleotide sequence: TGTGCCAGTAGTCGTCGGGTACACACAGATACGCAGTATTTT. The chain links TRBV19 to TRBJ2-3; no reliable D call. This CDR3 has 14 residues. Germline CDR1 and CDR2: LNHDA and SQIVND (reference sequence). Trimming took 5 bases from V and 2 from J, leaving 11 bases between them.

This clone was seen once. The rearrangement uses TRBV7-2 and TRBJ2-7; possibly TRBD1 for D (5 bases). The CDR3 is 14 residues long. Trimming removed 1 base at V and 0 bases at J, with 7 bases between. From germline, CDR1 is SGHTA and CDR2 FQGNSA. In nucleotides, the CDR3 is TGTGCCAGCAGCTTAGGCAGGGTCTCCTACGAGCAGTACTTC. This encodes CASSLGRVSYEQYF.

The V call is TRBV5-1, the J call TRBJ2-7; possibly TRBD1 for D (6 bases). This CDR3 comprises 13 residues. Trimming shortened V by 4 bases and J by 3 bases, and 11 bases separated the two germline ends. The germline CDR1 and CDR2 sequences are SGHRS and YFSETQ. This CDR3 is CASSPGTIYEQYF. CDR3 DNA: TGCGCCAGCAGCCCAGGGACAATCTACGAGCAGTACTTC.

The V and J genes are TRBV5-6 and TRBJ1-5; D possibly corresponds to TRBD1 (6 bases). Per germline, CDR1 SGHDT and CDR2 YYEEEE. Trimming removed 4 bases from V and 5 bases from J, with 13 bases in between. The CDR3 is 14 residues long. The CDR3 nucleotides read TGTGCCAGCAGCCGTAGGGGGAATCATCAGCCCCAGCATTTT. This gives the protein CASSRRGNHQPQHF.

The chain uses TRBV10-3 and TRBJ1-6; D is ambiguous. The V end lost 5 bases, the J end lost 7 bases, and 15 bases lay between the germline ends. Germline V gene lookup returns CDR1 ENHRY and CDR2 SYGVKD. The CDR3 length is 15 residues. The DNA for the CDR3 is TGTGCCATCAGTTCCGGTTTTCGAAGCAATTCACCCCTCCACTTT. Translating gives CAISSGFRSNSPLHF.

CDR3: CATSRSISGSTDTQYF. The CDR3 DNA reads TGTGCCACCAGCAGGTCAATTAGCGGGAGCACAGATACGCAGTATTTT. This chain joins TRBV15 and TRBJ2-3; 7 nucleotides match TRBD2. The CDR3 length is 16 residues. V was pared by 3 bases and J by 0 bases, with 6 bases of the junction left unmatched. CDR1 is LNHNV, CDR2 YYDKDF, per germline (reference sequence).

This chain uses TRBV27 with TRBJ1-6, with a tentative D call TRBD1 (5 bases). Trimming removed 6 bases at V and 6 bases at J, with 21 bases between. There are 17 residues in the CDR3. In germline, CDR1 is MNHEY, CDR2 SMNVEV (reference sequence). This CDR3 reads CASRSLLGGSANSPLHF. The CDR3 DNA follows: TGTGCCAGCAGGAGTCTCTTGGGGGGAAGTGCTAATTCACCCCTCCACTTT.

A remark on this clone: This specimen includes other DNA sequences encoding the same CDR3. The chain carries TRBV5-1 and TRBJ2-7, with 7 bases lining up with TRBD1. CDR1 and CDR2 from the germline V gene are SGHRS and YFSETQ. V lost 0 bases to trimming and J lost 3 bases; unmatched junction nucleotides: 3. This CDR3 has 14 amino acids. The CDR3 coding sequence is TGCGCCAGCAGCTTGGAAGGGGGCCGCTACGAGCAGTACTTC. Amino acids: CASSLEGGRYEQYF.

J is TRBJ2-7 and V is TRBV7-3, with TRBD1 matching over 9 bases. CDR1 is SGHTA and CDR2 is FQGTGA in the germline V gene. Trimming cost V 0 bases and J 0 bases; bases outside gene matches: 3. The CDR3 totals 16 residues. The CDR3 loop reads CASSLTGTGSSYEQYF. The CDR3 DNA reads TGTGCCAGCAGCTTAACGGGGACAGGGAGCTCCTACGAGCAGTACTTC.

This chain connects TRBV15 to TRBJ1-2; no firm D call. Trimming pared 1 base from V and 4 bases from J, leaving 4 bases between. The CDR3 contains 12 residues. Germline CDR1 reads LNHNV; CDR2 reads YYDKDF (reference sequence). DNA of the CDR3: TGTGCCACCAGCAGAGGCAGCTATGGCTACACCTTC. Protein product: CATSRGSYGYTF.

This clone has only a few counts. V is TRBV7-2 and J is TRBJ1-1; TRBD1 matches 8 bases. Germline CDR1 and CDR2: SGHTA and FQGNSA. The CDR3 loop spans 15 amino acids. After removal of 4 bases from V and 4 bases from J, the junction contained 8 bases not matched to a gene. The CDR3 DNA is TGTGCCAGCAGCTCCTGGACAGGGATTCGCACTGAAGCTTTCTTT. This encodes CASSSWTGIRTEAFF. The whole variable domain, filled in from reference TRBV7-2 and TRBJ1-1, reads GAGVSQSPSNKVTEKGKDVELRCDPISGHTALYWYRQSLGQGLEFLIYFQGNSAPDKSGLPSDRFSAERTGGSVSTLTIQRTQQEDSAVYLCASSSWTGIRTEAFFGQGTRLTVV.

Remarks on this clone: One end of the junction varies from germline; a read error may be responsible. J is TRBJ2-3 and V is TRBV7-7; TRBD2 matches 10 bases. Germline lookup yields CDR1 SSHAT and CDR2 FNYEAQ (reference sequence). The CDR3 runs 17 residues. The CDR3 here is CASSYLAGAQGTDTQYF. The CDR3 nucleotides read TGTGCTAGCAGCTACCTAGCGGGGGCCCAGGGGACAGATACGCAGTATTTT.

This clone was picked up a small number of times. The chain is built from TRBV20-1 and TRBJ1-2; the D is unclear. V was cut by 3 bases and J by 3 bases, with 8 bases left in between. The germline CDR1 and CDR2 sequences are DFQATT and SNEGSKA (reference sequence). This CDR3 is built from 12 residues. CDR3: CSASISDYGYTF. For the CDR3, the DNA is TGCAGTGCTAGTATTTCGGACTATGGCTACACCTTC.

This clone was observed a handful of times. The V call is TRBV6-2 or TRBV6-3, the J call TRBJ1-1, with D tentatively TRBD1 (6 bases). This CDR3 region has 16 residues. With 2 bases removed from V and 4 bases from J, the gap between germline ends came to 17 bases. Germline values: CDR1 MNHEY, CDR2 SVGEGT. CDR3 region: CASSYRPDRLFTEAFF. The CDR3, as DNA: TGTGCCAGCAGTTACCGACCCGACAGGCTGTTCACTGAAGCTTTCTTT.

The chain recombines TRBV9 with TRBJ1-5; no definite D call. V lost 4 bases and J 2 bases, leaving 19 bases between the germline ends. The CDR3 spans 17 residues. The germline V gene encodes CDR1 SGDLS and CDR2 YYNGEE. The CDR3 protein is CASSIRTHMECNQPQHF. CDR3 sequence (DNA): TGTGCCAGCAGCATTAGGACTCACATGGAATGCAATCAGCCCCAGCATTTT.

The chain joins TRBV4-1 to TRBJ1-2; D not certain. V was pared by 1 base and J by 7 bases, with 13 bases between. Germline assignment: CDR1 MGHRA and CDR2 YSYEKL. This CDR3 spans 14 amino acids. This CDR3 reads CASSQGRQATGYTF. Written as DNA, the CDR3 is TGCGCCAGCAGCCAAGGTCGCCAGGCGACTGGCTACACCTTC.

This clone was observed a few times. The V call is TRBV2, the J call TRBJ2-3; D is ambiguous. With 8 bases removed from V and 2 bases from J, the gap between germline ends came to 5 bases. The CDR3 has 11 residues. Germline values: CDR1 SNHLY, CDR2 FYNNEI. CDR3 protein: CASAITDTQYF. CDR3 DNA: TGTGCCAGCGCGATCACAGATACGCAGTATTTT.

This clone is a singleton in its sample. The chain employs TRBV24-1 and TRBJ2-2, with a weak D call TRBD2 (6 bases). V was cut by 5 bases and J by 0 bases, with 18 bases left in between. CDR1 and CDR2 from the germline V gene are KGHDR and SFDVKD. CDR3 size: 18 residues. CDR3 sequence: CATSGTEGLHANTGELFF. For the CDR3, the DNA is TGTGCCACCAGTGGTACGGAGGGACTTCACGCGAACACCGGGGAGCTGTTTTTT.

The CDR3 reads CASSQGRAGANEQFF. The CDR3, as DNA: TGTGCCAGCAGCCAAGGTCGGGCAGGGGCGAATGAGCAGTTCTTC. This chain links TRBV4-2 with TRBJ2-1, with a weak D call TRBD1 (6 bases). Deletions cut 1 base from V and 7 bases from J, with 14 bases between. The CDR3 is 15 amino acids. The germline CDR1 and CDR2 sequences are LGHNA and YNFKEQ.

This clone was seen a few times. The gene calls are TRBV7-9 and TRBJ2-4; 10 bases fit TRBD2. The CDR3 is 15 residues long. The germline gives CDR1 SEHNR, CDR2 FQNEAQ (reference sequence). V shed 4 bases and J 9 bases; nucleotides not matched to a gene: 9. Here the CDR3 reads CASSWERGGLSIQYF. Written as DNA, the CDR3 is TGTGCCAGCAGCTGGGAGCGGGGGGGCCTTTCCATTCAGTACTTC.

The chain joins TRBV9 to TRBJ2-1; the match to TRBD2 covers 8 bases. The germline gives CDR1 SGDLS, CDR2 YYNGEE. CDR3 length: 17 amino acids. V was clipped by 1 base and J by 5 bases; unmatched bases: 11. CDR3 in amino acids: CASSVSLSGGYNNEQFF. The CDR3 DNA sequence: TGTGCCAGCAGCGTATCTCTGTCGGGGGGGTACAACAATGAGCAGTTCTTC.

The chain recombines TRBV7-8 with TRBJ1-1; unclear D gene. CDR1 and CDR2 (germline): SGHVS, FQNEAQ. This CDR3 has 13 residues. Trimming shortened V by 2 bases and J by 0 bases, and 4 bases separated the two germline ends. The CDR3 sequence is CASSLHMNTEAFF. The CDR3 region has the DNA TGTGCCAGCAGCTTACACATGAACACTGAAGCTTTCTTT. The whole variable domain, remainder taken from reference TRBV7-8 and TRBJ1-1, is GAGVSQSPRYKVAKRGQDVALRCDPISGHVSLFWYQQALGQGPEFLTYFQNEAQLDKSGLPSDRFFAERPEGSVSTLKIQRTQQEDSAVYLCASSLHMNTEAFFGQGTRLTVV.

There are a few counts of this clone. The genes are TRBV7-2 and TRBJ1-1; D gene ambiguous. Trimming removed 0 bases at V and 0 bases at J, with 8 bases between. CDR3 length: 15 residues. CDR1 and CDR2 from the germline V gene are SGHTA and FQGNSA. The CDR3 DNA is TGTGCCAGCAGCTTAGCGCTGAGGATGAACACTGAAGCTTTCTTT. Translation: CASSLALRMNTEAFF.